The 4 T cell receptor beta chains listed next were all sequenced from one sample in a study of OX40 agonist ivuxolimab in advanced cancers. Generated by immunoSEQ multiplex PCR, the TCRdb table keeps only in-frame clones and is missing some. Seen here are 60,000 to 90,000 clones, approximately 86% observed once, and the top ten hold about 0.78%. The starting material was CD4+ or CD8+ T cells sorted from blood, obtained in a trial of the OX40 agonist ivuxolimab. The receptors come from an adult with an advanced solid tumor such as melanoma, head and neck, liver or kidney cancer.

This clone has only a few counts. The chain links TRBV30 to TRBJ1-1; D is undetermined. Trimming pared 5 bases from V and 4 bases from J, leaving 11 bases between. CDR1 and CDR2 (germline): GTSNPN, SVGIG (reference sequence). The CDR3 has 12 residues. The CDR3 region has the DNA TGTGCCTGGGAAAGACTGGCCACTGAAGCTTTCTTT. It yields the protein CAWERLATEAFF. Full variable domain (remainder filled in from reference TRBV30 and TRBJ1-1): SQTIHQWPATLVQPVGSPLSLECTVEGTSNPNLYWYRQAAGRGLQLLFYSVGIGQISSEVPQNLSASRPQDRQFILSSKKLLLSDSGFYLCAWERLATEAFFGQGTRLTVV.

The chain recombines TRBV6-5 with TRBJ2-5, with D unclear. This CDR3 has 11 amino acids. Looked up from germline, CDR1 is MNHEY and CDR2 is SVGAGI. Trimming removed 2 bases at V and 7 bases at J, with 5 bases between. The CDR3 DNA reads TGTGCCAGCAGTTACATGGGGACCCAGTACTTC. It is translated as CASSYMGTQYF.

The chain uses TRBV18 and TRBJ2-5; 7 nucleotides line up with TRBD1. Germline CDR1 reads KGHSH; CDR2 reads LQKENI. The junction had 4 bases not matched to a gene; V was cut back by 6 bases and J by 3 bases. The CDR3 is made up of 13 amino acids. CDR3 in DNA: TGTGCCAGCTCGGCCGGGACAGAAGAGACCCAGTACTTC. This sequence encodes CASSAGTEETQYF.

The chain uses TRBV4-3 and TRBJ1-2, with TRBD1 identical over 8 bases. The V gene's germline CDR1 is LGHNA and CDR2 YSLEER. The CDR3 contains 15 residues. The junction had 4 bases not matched to a gene; V was cut back by 0 bases and J by 4 bases. The CDR3 region is CASSQESTGVYGYTF. The DNA for the CDR3 is TGCGCCAGCAGCCAAGAGTCGACAGGGGTCTATGGCTACACCTTC.